This TCR beta chain was documented in a study of cytomegalovirus exposure and HLA in healthy donors. Study summary: A later analysis reported the same platform for the 90 to 150 validation repertoires and the roughly 700 first-cohort repertoires. Study-wide findings and caveats: According to a subsequent analysis, TCR clusters identified in the first cohort showed a tendency to co-occur across the roughly 110 validation repertoires. In vitro experiments confirmed that a few CMV-associated chains were specific for CMV antigens.

With regard to this clone: What it recognizes is unknown.

This CDR3 has 18 residues. Some clones are missing from TCRdb's copy, which holds only in-frame ones; the method was immunoSEQ multiplex PCR. The data hold roughly 65,000 clones, with approximately 90% observed a single time. This TCR came from a man between 18 and 35 years old in good health and CMV-seronegative. The sample comprised PBMCs. This chain links TRBV21-1 with TRBJ1-5. TRBV21-1 is a listed pseudogene. The CDR3 here is CASSKVPASSRGNQPQHF. The CDR3 coding sequence is TGTGCCAGCAGCAAAGTACCTGCCTCGTCGAGGGGCAATCAGCCCCAGCATTTT.